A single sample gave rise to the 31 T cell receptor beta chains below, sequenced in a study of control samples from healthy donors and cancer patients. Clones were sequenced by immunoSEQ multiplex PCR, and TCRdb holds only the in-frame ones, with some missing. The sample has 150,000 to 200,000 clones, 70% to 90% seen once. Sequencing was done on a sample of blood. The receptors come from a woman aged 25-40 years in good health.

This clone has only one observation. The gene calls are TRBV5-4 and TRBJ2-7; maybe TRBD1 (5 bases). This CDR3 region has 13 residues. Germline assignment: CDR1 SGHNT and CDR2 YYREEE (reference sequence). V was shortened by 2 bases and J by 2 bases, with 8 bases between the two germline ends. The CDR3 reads CASSFGQTYEQYF. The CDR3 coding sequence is TGTGCCAGCAGCTTTGGACAAACCTACGAGCAGTACTTC.

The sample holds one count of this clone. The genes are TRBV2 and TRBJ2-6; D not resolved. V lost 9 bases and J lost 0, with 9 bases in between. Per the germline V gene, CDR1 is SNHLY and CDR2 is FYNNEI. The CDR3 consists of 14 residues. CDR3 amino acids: CARDGDSGANVLTF. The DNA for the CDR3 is TGTGCCAGGGACGGAGACTCTGGGGCCAACGTCCTGACTTTC.

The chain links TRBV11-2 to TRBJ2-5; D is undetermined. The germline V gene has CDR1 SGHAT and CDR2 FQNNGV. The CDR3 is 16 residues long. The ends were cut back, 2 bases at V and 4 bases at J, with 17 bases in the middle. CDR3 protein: CASSLFEGLDRETQYF. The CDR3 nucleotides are TGTGCCAGCAGCTTATTCGAAGGGTTGGATAGAGAGACCCAGTACTTC.

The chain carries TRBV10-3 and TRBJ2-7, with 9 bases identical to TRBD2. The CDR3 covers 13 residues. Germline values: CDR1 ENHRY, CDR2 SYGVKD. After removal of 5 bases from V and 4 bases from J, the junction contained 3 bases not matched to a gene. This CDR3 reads CAISPTSGYEQYF. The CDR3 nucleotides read TGTGCCATCAGTCCGACTAGCGGATACGAGCAGTACTTC.

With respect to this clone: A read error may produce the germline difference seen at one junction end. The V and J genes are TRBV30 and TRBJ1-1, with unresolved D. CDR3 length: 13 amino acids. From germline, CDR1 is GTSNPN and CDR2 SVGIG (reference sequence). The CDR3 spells CAWSMTMKTEAFF. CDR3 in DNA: TGTGCCTGGAGTATGACAATGAAGACTGAAGCTTTCTTT.

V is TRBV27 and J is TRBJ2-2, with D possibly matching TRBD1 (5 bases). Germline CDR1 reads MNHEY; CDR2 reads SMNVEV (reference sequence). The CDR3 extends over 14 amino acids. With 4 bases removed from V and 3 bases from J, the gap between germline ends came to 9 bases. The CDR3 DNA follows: TGTGCCAGCAGTTCCAGACAGTACACCGGGGAGCTGTTTTTT. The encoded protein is CASSSRQYTGELFF.

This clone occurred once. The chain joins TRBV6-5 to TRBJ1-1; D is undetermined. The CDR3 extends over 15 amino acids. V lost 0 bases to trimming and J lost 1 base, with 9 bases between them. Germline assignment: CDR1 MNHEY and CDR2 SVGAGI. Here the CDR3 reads CASSYSIRGNTEAFF. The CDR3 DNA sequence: TGTGCCAGCAGTTACTCGATCCGGGGGAACACTGAAGCTTTCTTT.

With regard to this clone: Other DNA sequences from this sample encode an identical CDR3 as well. The CDR3 region is CASSLGGQPQHF. CDR3 DNA: TGTGCCAGCAGCTTAGGGGGACAGCCCCAGCATTTT. The chain combines TRBV7-9 with TRBJ1-5; D gene unclear. This CDR3 is built from 12 residues. From germline, CDR1 is SEHNR and CDR2 FQNEAQ (reference sequence). With 1 base removed from V and 7 bases from J, the gap between germline ends came to 5 bases.

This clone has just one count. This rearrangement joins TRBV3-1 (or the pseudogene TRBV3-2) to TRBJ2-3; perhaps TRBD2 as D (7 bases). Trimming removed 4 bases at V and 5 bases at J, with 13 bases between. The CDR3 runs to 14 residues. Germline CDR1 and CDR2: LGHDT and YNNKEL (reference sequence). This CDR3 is CASSLGGGRDTQYF. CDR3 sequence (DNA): TGTGCCAGCAGCCTGGGGGGGGGCAGAGATACGCAGTATTTT.

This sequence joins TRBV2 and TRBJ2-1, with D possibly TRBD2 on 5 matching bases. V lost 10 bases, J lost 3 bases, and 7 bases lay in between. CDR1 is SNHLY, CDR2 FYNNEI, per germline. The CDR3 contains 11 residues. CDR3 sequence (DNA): TGTGCCACCCGGGGCTACAATGAGCAGTTCTTC. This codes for CATRGYNEQFF.

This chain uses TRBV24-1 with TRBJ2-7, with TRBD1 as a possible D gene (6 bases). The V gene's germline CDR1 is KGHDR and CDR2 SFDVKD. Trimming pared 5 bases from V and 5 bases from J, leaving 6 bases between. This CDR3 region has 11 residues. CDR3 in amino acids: CATSAGDEQYF. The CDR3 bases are TGTGCCACCAGTGCAGGGGACGAGCAGTACTTC.

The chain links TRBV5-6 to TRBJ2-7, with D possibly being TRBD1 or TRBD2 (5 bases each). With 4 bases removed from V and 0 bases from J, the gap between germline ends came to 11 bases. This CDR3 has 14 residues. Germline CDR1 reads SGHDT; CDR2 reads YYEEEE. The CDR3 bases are TGTGCCAGCAGCACGGGGACGGTCTCCTACGAGCAGTACTTC. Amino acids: CASSTGTVSYEQYF.

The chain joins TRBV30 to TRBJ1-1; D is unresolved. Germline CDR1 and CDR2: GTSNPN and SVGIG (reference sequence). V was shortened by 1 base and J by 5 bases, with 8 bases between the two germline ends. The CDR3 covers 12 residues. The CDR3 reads CAWSAGRTEAFF. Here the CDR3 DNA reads TGTGCCTGGAGTGCCGGGAGGACTGAAGCTTTCTTT.

CDR3 in amino acids: CASSHADGPQHF. The DNA for the CDR3 is TGTGCCAGCAGCCACGCGGACGGGCCCCAGCATTTT. This chain connects TRBV3-1 (or the pseudogene TRBV3-2) to TRBJ1-5, with D unresolved. CDR1 LGHDT and CDR2 YNNKEL come from the germline V gene (reference sequence). Trimming pared 3 bases from V and 9 bases from J, leaving 9 bases between. CDR3 length equals 12 residues.

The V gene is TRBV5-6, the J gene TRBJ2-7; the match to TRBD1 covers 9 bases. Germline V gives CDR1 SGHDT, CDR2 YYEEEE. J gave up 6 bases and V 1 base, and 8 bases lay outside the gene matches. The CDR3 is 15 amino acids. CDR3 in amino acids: CASSLRTGVFGEQYV. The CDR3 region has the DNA TGTGCCAGCAGCTTGAGGACAGGGGTGTTCGGCGAGCAGTACGTC.

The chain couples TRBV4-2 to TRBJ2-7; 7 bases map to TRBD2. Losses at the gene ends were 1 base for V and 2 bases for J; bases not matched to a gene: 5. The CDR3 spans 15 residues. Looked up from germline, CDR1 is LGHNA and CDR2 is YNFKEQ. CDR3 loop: CASSQAGTTAYEQYF. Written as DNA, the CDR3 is TGTGCCAGCAGCCAAGCCGGGACTACCGCCTACGAGCAGTACTTC.

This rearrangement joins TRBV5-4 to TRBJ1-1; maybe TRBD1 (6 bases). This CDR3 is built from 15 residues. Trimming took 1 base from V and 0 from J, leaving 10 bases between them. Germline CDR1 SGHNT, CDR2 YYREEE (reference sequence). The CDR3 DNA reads TGTGCCAGCAGCTTGCAACAGGGAGTGAACACTGAAGCTTTCTTT. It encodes CASSLQQGVNTEAFF.

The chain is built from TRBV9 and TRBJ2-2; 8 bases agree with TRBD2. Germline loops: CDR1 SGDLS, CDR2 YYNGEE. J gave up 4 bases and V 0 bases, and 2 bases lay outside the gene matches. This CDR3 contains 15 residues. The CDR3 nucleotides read TGTGCCAGCAGCGTAGTGCTAGCGGGCACCGGGGAGCTGTTTTTT. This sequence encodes CASSVVLAGTGELFF.

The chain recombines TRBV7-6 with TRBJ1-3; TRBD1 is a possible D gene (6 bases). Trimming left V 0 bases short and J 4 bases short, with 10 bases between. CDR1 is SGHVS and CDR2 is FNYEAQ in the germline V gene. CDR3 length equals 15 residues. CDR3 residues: CASSLADSPGNTIYF. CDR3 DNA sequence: TGTGCCAGCAGCTTAGCGGACAGCCCCGGAAACACCATATATTTT. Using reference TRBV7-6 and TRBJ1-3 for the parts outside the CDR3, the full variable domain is GAGVSQSPRYKVTKRGQDVALRCDPISGHVSLYWYRQALGQGPEFLTYFNYEAQQDKSGLPNDRFSAERPEGSISTLTIQRTEQRDSAMYRCASSLADSPGNTIYFGEGSWLTVV.

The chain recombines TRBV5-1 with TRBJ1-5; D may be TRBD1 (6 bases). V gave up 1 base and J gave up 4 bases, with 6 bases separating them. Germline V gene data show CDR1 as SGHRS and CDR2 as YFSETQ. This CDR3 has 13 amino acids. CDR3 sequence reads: CASSLQGNQPQHF. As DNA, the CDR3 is TGCGCCAGCAGCTTGCAGGGGAATCAGCCCCAGCATTTT.

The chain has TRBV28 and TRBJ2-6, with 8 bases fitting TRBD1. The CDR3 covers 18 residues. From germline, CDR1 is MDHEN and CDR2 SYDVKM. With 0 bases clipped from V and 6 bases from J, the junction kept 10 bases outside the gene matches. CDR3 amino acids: CASSLWQGAPGVANVLTF. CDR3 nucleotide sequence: TGTGCCAGCAGTTTATGGCAGGGGGCGCCTGGTGTGGCCAACGTCCTGACTTTC. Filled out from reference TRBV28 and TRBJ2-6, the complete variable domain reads DVKVTQSSRYLVKRTGEKVFLECVQDMDHENMFWYRQDPGLGLRLIYFSYDVKMKEKGDIPEGYSVSREKKERFSLILESASTNQTSMYLCASSLWQGAPGVANVLTFGAGSRLTVL.

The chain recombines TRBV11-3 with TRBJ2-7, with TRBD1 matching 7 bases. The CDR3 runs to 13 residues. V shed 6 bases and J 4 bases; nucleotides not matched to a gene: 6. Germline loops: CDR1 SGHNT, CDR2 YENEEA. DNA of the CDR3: TGTGCCAGCAGTTCAGGGGGAAGGTACGAGCAGTACTTC. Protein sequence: CASSSGGRYEQYF.

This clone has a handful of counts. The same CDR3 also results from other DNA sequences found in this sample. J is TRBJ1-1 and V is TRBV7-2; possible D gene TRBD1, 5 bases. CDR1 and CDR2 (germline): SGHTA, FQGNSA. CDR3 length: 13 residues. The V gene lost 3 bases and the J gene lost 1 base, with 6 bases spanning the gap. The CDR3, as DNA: TGTGCCAGCAGCTTGGGGCGGAACACTGAAGCTTTCTTT. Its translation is CASSLGRNTEAFF.

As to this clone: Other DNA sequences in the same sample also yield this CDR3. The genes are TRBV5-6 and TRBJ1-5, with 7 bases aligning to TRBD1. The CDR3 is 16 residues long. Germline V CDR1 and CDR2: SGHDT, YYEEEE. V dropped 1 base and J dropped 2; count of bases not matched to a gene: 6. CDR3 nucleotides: TGTGCCAGCAGCTTGTCAGGGGGGCGGGGCAATCAGCCCCAGCATTTT. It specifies CASSLSGGRGNQPQHF.

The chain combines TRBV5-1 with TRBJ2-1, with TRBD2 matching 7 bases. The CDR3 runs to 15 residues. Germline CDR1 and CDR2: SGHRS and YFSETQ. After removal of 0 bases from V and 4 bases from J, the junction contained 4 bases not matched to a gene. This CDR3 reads CASSLDGGSYNEQFF. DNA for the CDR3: TGCGCCAGCAGCTTGGATGGCGGGAGTTACAATGAGCAGTTCTTC.

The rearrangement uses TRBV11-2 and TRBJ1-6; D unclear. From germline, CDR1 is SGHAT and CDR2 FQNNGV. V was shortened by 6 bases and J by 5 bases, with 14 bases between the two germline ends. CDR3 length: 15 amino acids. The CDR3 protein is CASRTWGEDNSPLHF. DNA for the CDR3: TGTGCCAGCAGGACATGGGGTGAGGATAATTCACCCCTCCACTTT.

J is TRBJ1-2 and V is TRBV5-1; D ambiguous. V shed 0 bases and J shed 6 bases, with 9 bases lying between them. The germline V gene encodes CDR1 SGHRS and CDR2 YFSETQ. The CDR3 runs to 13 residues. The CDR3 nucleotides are TGCGCCAGCAGCTTGGTTGCTGGGCATGGCTACACCTTC. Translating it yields CASSLVAGHGYTF.

CDR3 sequence reads: CASSVKGEGYGYTF. DNA for the CDR3: TGTGCCAGCAGCGTAAAGGGAGAGGGGTATGGCTACACCTTC. The rearrangement links TRBV9 to TRBJ1-2; possible D gene TRBD1, 5 bases. V dropped 1 base and J dropped 5 bases, with 12 bases sitting between them. CDR3 length equals 14 residues. Germline assignment: CDR1 SGDLS and CDR2 YYNGEE.

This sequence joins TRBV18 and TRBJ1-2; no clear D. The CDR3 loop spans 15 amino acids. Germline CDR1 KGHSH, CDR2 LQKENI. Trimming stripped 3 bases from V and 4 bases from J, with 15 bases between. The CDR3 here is CASSPAGVGSYGYTF. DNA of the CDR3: TGTGCCAGCTCACCCGCCGGGGTGGGTAGCTATGGCTACACCTTC.

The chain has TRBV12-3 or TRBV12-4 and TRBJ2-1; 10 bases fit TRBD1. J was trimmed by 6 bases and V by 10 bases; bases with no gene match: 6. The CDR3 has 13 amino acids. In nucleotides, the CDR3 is TGTGCCACCAGGGGGGACAGGGGCAATGAGCAGTTCTTC. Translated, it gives CATRGDRGNEQFF.

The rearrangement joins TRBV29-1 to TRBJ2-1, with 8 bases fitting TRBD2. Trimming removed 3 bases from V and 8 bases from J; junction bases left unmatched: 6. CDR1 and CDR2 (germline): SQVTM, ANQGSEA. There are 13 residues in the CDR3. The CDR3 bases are TGCAGCGTTGATCCTAGCGGGTGGGATGAGCAGTTCTTC. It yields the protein CSVDPSGWDEQFF.